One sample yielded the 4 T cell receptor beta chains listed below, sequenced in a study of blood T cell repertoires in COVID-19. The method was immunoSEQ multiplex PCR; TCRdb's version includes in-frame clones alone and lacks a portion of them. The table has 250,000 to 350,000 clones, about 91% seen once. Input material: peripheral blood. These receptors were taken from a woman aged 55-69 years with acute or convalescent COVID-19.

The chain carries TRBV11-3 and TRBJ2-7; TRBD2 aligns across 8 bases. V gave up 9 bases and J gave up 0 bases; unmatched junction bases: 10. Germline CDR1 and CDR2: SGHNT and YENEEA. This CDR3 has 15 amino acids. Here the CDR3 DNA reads TGTGCCAGTCAACGGTCGGGGGGGGACTCCTACGAGCAGTACTTC. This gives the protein CASQRSGGDSYEQYF.

CDR3 protein: CASRSGVPETQYF. The CDR3 nucleotides read TGCGCCAGCAGGTCAGGGGTTCCAGAGACCCAGTACTTC. The V call is TRBV5-1, the J call TRBJ2-5; tentatively, D is TRBD1 (6 bases). Germline CDR1 is SGHRS and CDR2 is YFSETQ. Trimming took off 5 bases at V and 4 bases at J, with 12 bases between the two ends. This CDR3 comprises 13 residues.

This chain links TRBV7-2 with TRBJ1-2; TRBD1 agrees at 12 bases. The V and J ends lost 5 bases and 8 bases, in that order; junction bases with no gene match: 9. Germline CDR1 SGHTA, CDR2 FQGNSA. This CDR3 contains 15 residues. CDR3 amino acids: CASSPPGQGATGYTF. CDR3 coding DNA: TGTGCCAGCAGCCCACCGGGACAGGGGGCGACGGGCTACACCTTC. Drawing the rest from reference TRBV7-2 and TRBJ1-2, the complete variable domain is GAGVSQSPSNKVTEKGKDVELRCDPISGHTALYWYRQSLGQGLEFLIYFQGNSAPDKSGLPSDRFSAERTGGSVSTLTIQRTQQEDSAVYLCASSPPGQGATGYTFGSGTRLTVV.

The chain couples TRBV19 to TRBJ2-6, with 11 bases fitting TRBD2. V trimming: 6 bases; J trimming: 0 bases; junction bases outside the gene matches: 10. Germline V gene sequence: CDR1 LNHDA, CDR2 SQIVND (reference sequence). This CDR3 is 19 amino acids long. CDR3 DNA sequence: TGTGCCAGTAGCCAACATGAGGGACTAGCGGTCTCTGGGGCCAACGTCCTGACTTTC. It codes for CASSQHEGLAVSGANVLTF.